Described below is a single T cell receptor beta chain sequence and its context. As yet, its antigen is unknown. There are 16 residues in the CDR3. V shed 5 bases, J shed 6 bases, and the junction held 7 bases outside the gene matches. Recently defined diagnostic criteria classed the Susac syndrome patients as definite or probable. This specimen belongs to a study of CD8 T cells in Susac syndrome. Whole-study results and caveats: Expansion of clones was not seen in the CD4+ T cell repertoires of Susac syndrome. Regarding the TCR sequencing and HLA analysis, the study admitted that a relatively small number of individuals were involved.

Random-hexamer reverse transcription was applied to roughly 0.5 to 1 ug RNA. Amplification of TCR beta CDR3 by immunoSEQ multiplex PCR spanned 54 Vbeta and 13 Jbeta. TCRdb used MiXCR to reprocess the immunoSEQ multiplex PCR reads, holding one entry per CDR3 protein. There are 200,000 to 300,000 distinct CDR3 sequences in the sample; almost 97% occur only once, and approximately 0.1% lies in the top ten. The chain couples TRBV12-3 or TRBV12-4 to TRBJ1-4, with 12 positions matching TRBD1. This TCR was recovered from a human donor with Susac syndrome. The sequencing sample was made of CD4+ T cells from PBMCs. The CDR3 loop reads CASSTGQGAQDEKLFF. The CDR3 DNA sequence: TGTGCCAGCAGTACGGGACAGGGGGCACAGGATGAAAAACTGTTTTTT.